The sequence of this T cell receptor (beta chain) was determined in a study of cytomegalovirus exposure and HLA in healthy donors. General observations from the study: The listing of 150 to 200 TCR beta chains classed them as cytomegalovirus-associated. In an earlier analysis, productive rearrangement rates for most beta V segments clustered near 87% or 30%. Cytomegalovirus status, reportedly, was diagnosed with high specificity and sensitivity by the classifier. TCR beta sequences numbering over 15,000 were associated with HLA alleles at 0.05 false discovery rate in a later analysis.

The PCR employed 60 Vbeta primers together with 13 Jbeta primers. The repertoire was sequenced with immunoSEQ multiplex PCR; TCRdb's copy has only in-frame clones and lacks some. The table lists around 180,000 clones, about 78% of them singletons. For this clone: Its specificity is not known.

The CDR3 contains 14 residues. CDR1 is SGHTA, CDR2 FQGNSA, per germline. The V gene lost 1 base and the J gene lost 7 bases, with 8 bases spanning the gap. The chain joins TRBV7-2 to TRBJ1-6; no definite D call. This receptor was taken from a man between 40 and 49 years old in good health and CMV-seronegative. Sequencing was performed on PBMCs. CDR3: CASSLDIGNSPLHF. CDR3 in DNA: TGTGCCAGCAGCTTAGACATCGGGAATTCACCCCTCCACTTT.